The 27 T cell receptor beta chains reported below all come from one sample, sequenced in a study of cytomegalovirus exposure and HLA in healthy donors. It was with 60 Vbeta and 13 Jbeta primers that the PCR ran. Sequencing was performed with immunoSEQ multiplex PCR; in TCRdb, only in-frame clones are kept and a portion is missing. The data contain about 160,000 clones, about 81% of them singletons. The sample consisted of PBMCs. These receptors all come from a woman younger than 30 in good health and CMV-seronegative.

The CDR3 DNA reads TGTGCCAGCAGCGTAGGTACTGAGAATGGCTACACCTTC. Its protein is CASSVGTENGYTF. The chain joins TRBV9 to TRBJ1-2; no definite D call. The V end was cut by 0 bases, the J end by 6 bases, with 9 bases between. This CDR3 region has 13 residues. Germline V gene lookup returns CDR1 SGDLS and CDR2 YYNGEE.

This clone was counted once. CDR3 bases: TGCGCCAGCAGCGCGACAGGGAACACTGAAGCTTTCTTT. This sequence encodes CASSATGNTEAFF. J is TRBJ1-1 and V is TRBV10-2; possible D gene TRBD1, 6 bases. Looked up from germline, CDR1 is WSHSY and CDR2 is SAAADI. Deletions cut 6 bases from V and 1 base from J, with 9 bases between. The CDR3 totals 13 residues.

This chain connects TRBV5-4 to TRBJ2-5; D call uncertain. This CDR3 has 14 amino acids. Germline CDR1 reads SGHNT; CDR2 reads YYREEE (reference sequence). Trimming cost V 0 bases and J 5 bases, with 11 bases left between them. The CDR3 sequence is CASSLGPALETQYF. The CDR3 nucleotides are TGTGCCAGCAGCTTGGGTCCAGCGTTGGAGACCCAGTACTTC.

This chain links TRBV5-1 with TRBJ1-6, with D uncertain. V lost 4 bases, J lost 8 bases, and 10 bases lay in between. The CDR3 length is 13 residues. Germline CDR1 SGHRS, CDR2 YFSETQ. CDR3 region: CASSQASDSPLHF. DNA of the CDR3: TGCGCCAGCAGCCAGGCATCCGATTCACCCCTCCACTTT.

The rearrangement joins TRBV11-1 to TRBJ2-5, with TRBD1 as a possible D gene (5 bases). V was pared by 4 bases and J by 0 bases, with 6 bases between. The length of the CDR3 is 13 residues. The germline gives CDR1 SGHAT, CDR2 FQDESV (reference sequence). The chain's CDR3 is CASSSDNQETQYF. The CDR3 region has the DNA TGTGCCAGCAGCTCGGACAACCAAGAGACCCAGTACTTC.

This sequence joins TRBV5-1 and TRBJ2-7; TRBD2 is a possible D gene (6 bases). This CDR3 has 14 amino acids. V lost 0 bases to trimming and J lost 0 bases, with 7 bases between them. Per germline, CDR1 SGHRS and CDR2 YFSETQ. CDR3 in DNA: TGCGCCAGCAGCTTGGTAGCGGACTCCTACGAGCAGTACTTC. Translating gives CASSLVADSYEQYF.

This clone has more than one count but fewer than ten. V gene TRBV6-1 combines with J gene TRBJ1-5; 10 positions agree with TRBD1. J lost 7 bases, V lost 3 bases, and 3 bases had no gene match. This CDR3 contains 14 residues. The germline gives CDR1 MNHNS, CDR2 SASEGT. CDR3 residues: CASSETGGGQPQHF. The CDR3 region has the DNA TGTGCCAGCAGTGAGACAGGGGGCGGACAGCCCCAGCATTTT.

The chain couples TRBV27 to TRBJ1-1; a weak D match, TRBD1 (6 bases). Germline V gene sequence: CDR1 MNHEY, CDR2 SMNVEV (reference sequence). Trimming removed 7 bases at V and 5 bases at J, with 17 bases between. CDR3 length equals 14 residues. CDR3 sequence reads: CASIRRGAPTEAFF. The CDR3 bases are TGTGCCAGCATTCGACGGGGGGCGCCAACTGAAGCTTTCTTT.

The V and J genes are TRBV6-5 and TRBJ1-5; D not resolved. This CDR3 contains 15 residues. Germline CDR1 is MNHEY and CDR2 is SVGAGI. Trimming took 3 bases from V and 0 from J, leaving 9 bases between them. CDR3 sequence reads: CASSYSRYSNQPQHF. The CDR3 DNA reads TGTGCCAGCAGTTATTCCAGGTATAGCAATCAGCCCCAGCATTTT.

This chain uses TRBV7-8 with TRBJ1-5, with 9 nucleotides matching TRBD1. J lost 11 bases, V lost 5 bases, and 19 bases had no gene match. This CDR3 contains 17 residues. Germline V gives CDR1 SGHVS, CDR2 FQNEAQ. This CDR3 reads CASSNRSVWTGERTQHF. The CDR3 bases are TGTGCCAGCAGCAACCGGTCGGTCTGGACAGGGGAGAGGACCCAGCATTTT.

The rearrangement joins TRBV13 to TRBJ2-7; D unresolved. Germline V gene lookup returns CDR1 PRHDT and CDR2 FYEKMQ (reference sequence). Trimming pared 0 bases from V and 3 bases from J, leaving 9 bases between. There are 14 residues in the CDR3. The CDR3 sequence is CASSLGREFYEQYF. As DNA, the CDR3 is TGTGCCAGCAGCTTAGGCCGAGAGTTCTACGAGCAGTACTTC.

As to this clone: This specimen includes other DNA sequences encoding the same CDR3. The chain carries TRBV5-1 and TRBJ2-1; TRBD2 is a possible D gene (5 bases). The V and J ends lost 0 bases and 10 bases respectively, with 5 bases between them. Germline V lookup: CDR1 SGHRS, CDR2 YFSETQ. The CDR3 totals 11 residues. This chain's CDR3 is CASSLAGEQFF. CDR3 DNA: TGCGCCAGCAGCTTGGCGGGGGAGCAGTTCTTC. Variable domain in full (rest from reference TRBV5-1 and TRBJ2-1): KAGVTQTPRYLIKTRGQQVTLSCSPISGHRSVSWYQQTPGQGLQFLFEYFSETQRNKGNFPGRFSGRQFSNSRSEMNVSTLELGDSALYLCASSLAGEQFFGPGTRLTVL.

As regards this clone: Other DNA sequences in the same sample also yield this CDR3. The rearrangement links TRBV2 to TRBJ2-2; 7 nucleotides line up with TRBD1. The CDR3 is made up of 14 amino acids. Per germline, CDR1 SNHLY and CDR2 FYNNEI. Trimming removed 9 bases from V and 1 base from J; junction bases left unmatched: 5. The CDR3 here is CASVQGRNTGELFF. The CDR3 DNA reads TGTGCCAGTGTACAGGGGAGGAACACCGGGGAGCTGTTTTTT.

This clone was recorded only once. The rearrangement uses TRBV13 and TRBJ1-4, with D unresolved. The CDR3 is 15 residues long. Germline V gene sequence: CDR1 PRHDT, CDR2 FYEKMQ (reference sequence). V dropped 4 bases and J dropped 7 bases, with 16 bases sitting between them. The CDR3: CASSSPRSDSEKLFF. CDR3 DNA sequence: TGTGCCAGCAGCTCTCCCCGAAGCGATAGTGAAAAACTGTTTTTT.

This chain uses TRBV18 with TRBJ2-2; TRBD2 is a possible D gene (6 bases). The V and J ends lost 0 bases and 1 base respectively, with 12 bases between them. The CDR3 spans 17 residues. Germline assignment: CDR1 KGHSH and CDR2 LQKENI. This CDR3 is CASSPPRGGKNTGELFF. DNA of the CDR3: TGTGCCAGCTCACCACCGAGGGGCGGGAAGAACACCGGGGAGCTGTTTTTT.

This sequence joins TRBV11-2 and TRBJ2-1, with 8 bases identical to TRBD2. The CDR3 sequence is 13 residues long. Germline CDR1 SGHAT, CDR2 FQNNGV. The junction had 6 bases not matched to a gene; V was cut back by 5 bases and J by 9 bases. The CDR3 coding sequence is TGTGCCAGCAGCACGGGACTAGACTCTGAGCAGTTCTTC. Translation gives CASSTGLDSEQFF.

This chain uses TRBV7-3 with TRBJ2-3; 12 nucleotides align to TRBD2. The CDR3 contains 13 residues. V was clipped by 5 bases and J by 6 bases; unmatched bases: 0. Germline values: CDR1 SGHTA, CDR2 FQGTGA. CDR3 loop: CASSGTSGDTQYF. DNA of the CDR3: TGTGCCAGCAGCGGGACTAGCGGGGATACGCAGTATTTT. Based on the CDR3 plus reference TRBV7-3 and TRBJ2-3, the full variable domain is GAGVSQTPSNKVTEKGKYVELRCDPISGHTALYWYRQSLGQGPEFLIYFQGTGAADDSGLPNDRFFAVRPEGSVSTLKIQRTERGDSAVYLCASSGTSGDTQYFGPGTRLTVL.

In DNA form, the CDR3 reads TGTGCCAGCAGCTTAGGAGGAAGGGGGCCACATACGCAGTATTTT. The encoded protein is CASSLGGRGPHTQYF. The V call is TRBV7-3, the J call TRBJ2-3, with 7 bases matching TRBD1. The CDR3 runs 15 residues. The germline V gene has CDR1 SGHTA and CDR2 FQGTGA. With 2 bases clipped from V and 7 bases from J, the junction kept 9 bases outside the gene matches.

CDR3: CASSLGTSGTDTQYF. The CDR3 DNA sequence: TGTGCCAGCAGCTTGGGGACTAGCGGCACAGATACGCAGTATTTT. J is TRBJ2-3 and V is TRBV5-8; TRBD2 aligns across 9 bases. The CDR3 is 15 residues long. The junction had 0 bases not matched to a gene; V was cut back by 0 bases and J by 1 base. CDR1 is SGHTS and CDR2 is YDEGEE in the germline V gene.

This clone is a singleton in its sample. The chain has TRBV5-1 and TRBJ1-6; TRBD1 matches at 7 bases. The CDR3 runs 15 residues. Germline CDR1 SGHRS, CDR2 YFSETQ. Losses at the gene ends were 0 bases for V and 8 bases for J; bases not matched to a gene: 5. CDR3 sequence (DNA): TGCGCCAGCAGCTTGGCCGACAGGGACCATTCACCCCTCCACTTT. Residues: CASSLADRDHSPLHF.

The gene calls are TRBV28 and TRBJ2-7; the D is unclear. Trimming removed 6 bases at V and 5 bases at J, with 17 bases between. This CDR3 spans 14 amino acids. The germline CDR1 and CDR2 sequences are MDHEN and SYDVKM. The chain's CDR3 is CASRLGQARNEQYF. The CDR3 DNA follows: TGTGCCAGCAGACTCGGTCAGGCCCGGAACGAGCAGTACTTC.

The chain is built from TRBV28 and TRBJ1-4; D not resolved. Germline lookup yields CDR1 MDHEN and CDR2 SYDVKM. The CDR3 runs 14 residues. V lost 6 bases and J 8 bases, leaving 16 bases between the germline ends. CDR3 amino acids: CASRVGSGKEKLFF. In DNA form, the CDR3 reads TGTGCCAGCAGGGTGGGCTCCGGCAAAGAAAAACTGTTTTTT.

The chain carries TRBV2 and TRBJ1-1; D perhaps matches TRBD1 (5 bases). The V and J ends lost 6 bases and 6 bases respectively, with 14 bases between them. The CDR3 has 13 residues. CDR1 is SNHLY and CDR2 is FYNNEI in the germline V gene. CDR3 loop: CASRDPRGSEAFF. CDR3 sequence (DNA): TGTGCCAGCAGAGACCCCCGGGGGTCTGAAGCTTTCTTT.

This chain connects TRBV4-1 to TRBJ2-7; 9 bases fit TRBD1. Germline CDR1 MGHRA, CDR2 YSYEKL. V shed 0 bases, J shed 3 bases, and the junction held 12 bases outside the gene matches. The CDR3 has 18 residues. CDR3 loop: CASSQEGLWRDRDYEQYF. The CDR3, as DNA: TGCGCCAGCAGCCAAGAGGGCCTTTGGCGGGACAGGGACTACGAGCAGTACTTC.

J is TRBJ2-7 and V is TRBV11-2; 8 positions match TRBD1. The CDR3 covers 15 residues. Trimming at V came to 5 bases and at J to 1 base, leaving 7 bases not matched to a gene. The germline gives CDR1 SGHAT, CDR2 FQNNGV. The CDR3 DNA is TGTGCCAGCAGCCGTTCAGGGGGCGAGTCCTACGAGCAGTACTTC. Residues: CASSRSGGESYEQYF.

The rearrangement joins TRBV30 to TRBJ2-1; the match to TRBD2 covers 16 bases. The junction had 5 bases not matched to a gene; V was cut back by 5 bases and J by 7 bases. The V gene's germline CDR1 is GTSNPN and CDR2 SVGIG (reference sequence). The length of the CDR3 is 15 residues. The CDR3 sequence: CAWGTSGREINEQFF. CDR3 bases: TGTGCCTGGGGGACTAGCGGGAGGGAAATAAATGAGCAGTTCTTC.

J is TRBJ2-5 and V is TRBV5-1, with D possibly TRBD2 on 5 matching bases. CDR3 length: 13 residues. Per germline, CDR1 SGHRS and CDR2 YFSETQ. V lost 2 bases, J lost 5 bases, and 10 bases lay in between. Written as DNA, the CDR3 is TGCGCCAGCAGCTTCGACCCGGGGGAGACCCAGTACTTC. Translating gives CASSFDPGETQYF.